Here is one T cell receptor beta chain with its context. Which antigen it targets is not known. No per-base quality is available; no much larger clone lies one base away. This sample was included in a study of identifying expanded T cells in peripheral blood (dated by TCRdb to between 2018 and 2021). About the full investigation: Technical replicates were generated by sequencing separate aliquots of the same genomic DNA pool, with four replicates compared pairwise. Results the study describes overall, beyond this receptor: The authors expected biological variance in healthy repertoires might increase further over much longer intervals such as months to years. In all healthy donors, the variance in clone template counts between samples taken about 14 days apart rose significantly as total template count increased. Across all healthy-donor time intervals, the beta-binomial model significantly cut both the number of clones called differentially abundant and the false-positive rate. The binomial model flagged roughly 1.2 differentially abundant clones between technical replicates but about 16.4 over roughly 2 weeks and roughly 19 over about four weeks.

V and J lose 5 bases and 5 bases, and a span of 18 bases separates them. Reading from cysteine to phenylalanine, the CDR3 counts 16 amino acids. Only CDR3 DNA remains: 48 bases, in frame from the first base. Per the germline V gene, SGHTA is the CDR1 and FQGNSA is the CDR2. No immune events such as infections were documented for the healthy donors during the collection period. Blood repertoires from healthy donors were used as a training cohort for calibrating time-dependent variance in a beta-binomial model of differential abundance of T-cell clones. The training cohort was composed of approximately ten healthy donors, 3 female and 7 male. Donor ages ranged from roughly 29 to 64 years, with an average of roughly 47 years. Whole blood, obtained from a commercial supplier, was collected from each healthy donor at three time points spaced approximately two weeks apart. For immunosequencing, genomic DNA was extracted from unsorted whole blood.

TCRbeta CDR3 regions were profiled with the immunoSEQ Assay using bias-controlled multiplex PCR amplification of genomic DNA. In the authors' own workflow: The absolute abundance of each unique TCRbeta CDR3 region was quantified after sequences were collapsed and filtered. Differential abundance was tested with a binomial (Fisher-equivalent) model and with a beta-binomial model adding time-dependent variance fitted from healthy donors. Any clone with fewer than 5 combined templates was excluded, and a clone was called differentially abundant if its Benjamini-Hochberg FDR was below 0.01. In the beta-binomial model, variance was expressed as a function of the total template count across the two samples, in the form v = (b*log(k)+a)^2. As stored in TCRdb, this immuneACCESS dataset retains in-frame rearrangements with V and J assigned. A fraction of the clones does not appear; measured against another copy, unresolved V genes explain less than half of the discrepancy, and the remainder lacks a known reason. The V and J calls and clone size were taken over from that table, and D and trimming were inferred from the DNA. Recorded for this sample are fewer than 85,000 clones; roughly 81% of them occurred a single time. The ten biggest clones cover approximately 18% of the sample.

The TCR was taken from a person between 18 and 75 years old in good health. The V and J segments used are TRBV7-2 and TRBJ2-2; D gene: possibly TRBD2, on 5 matching bases. Material for sequencing was blood. The DNA sequence follows: TGTGCCAGCAGCCGAGGCGGAGGACGGGGAACCGGGGAGCTGTTTTTT. It translates as CASSRGGGRGTGELFF.